The 24 T cell receptor beta chains in this list originate from one sample, sequenced in a study of blood T cell repertoires in COVID-19. TCRdb's copy holds only in-frame clones and misses some; the assay was immunoSEQ multiplex PCR. The repertoire holds around 270,000 clones, roughly 85% seen once, with 4.3% in the top ten. The sequenced sample consisted of PBMCs or T cells enriched from blood (not recorded which). The receptors shown here come from a woman under 40 who had recovered from COVID-19.

This chain uses TRBV7-8 with TRBJ1-2, with D possibly matching TRBD1 (6 bases). The CDR3 runs to 14 residues. V was pared by 2 bases and J by 2 bases, with 9 bases between. Germline loops: CDR1 SGHVS, CDR2 FQNEAQ. The CDR3 here is CASSLTGQNYGYTF. The CDR3 coding sequence is TGTGCCAGCAGCTTAACTGGACAGAACTATGGCTACACCTTC.

The chain's CDR3 is CASSRTLRQGPYNEQFF. CDR3 DNA sequence: TGTGCCAGCAGCCGAACGTTGAGACAGGGGCCGTACAATGAGCAGTTCTTC. The genes are TRBV11-2 and TRBJ2-1; 8 positions match TRBD1. CDR3 size: 17 residues. V lost 5 bases, J lost 4 bases, and 13 bases stayed unmatched. From germline, CDR1 is SGHAT and CDR2 FQNNGV.

This clone was counted a few times. The rearrangement uses TRBV7-9 and TRBJ1-1; maybe TRBD1 (5 bases). The V and J ends lost 7 bases and 1 base respectively, with 13 bases between them. This CDR3 has 14 amino acids. Germline lookup yields CDR1 SEHNR and CDR2 FQNEAQ (reference sequence). CDR3 sequence (DNA): TGTGCCAGCACACAGACAGCCCCGAACACTGAAGCTTTCTTT. This gives the protein CASTQTAPNTEAFF.

The chain employs TRBV10-3 and TRBJ2-3, with D maybe TRBD2 (5 bases). With 6 bases removed from V and 6 bases from J, the gap between germline ends came to 16 bases. The CDR3 spans 14 residues. The germline CDR1 and CDR2 sequences are ENHRY and SYGVKD. Here the CDR3 reads CAISTKRAPDTQYF. As DNA, the CDR3 is TGTGCCATCAGCACCAAGAGGGCCCCGGATACGCAGTATTTT.

The chain carries TRBV6-5 and TRBJ2-1; no clear D gene. Looked up from germline, CDR1 is MNHEY and CDR2 is SVGAGI. The CDR3 extends over 15 amino acids. The V end was cut by 7 bases, the J end by 0 bases, with 13 bases between. The CDR3 here is CASMNSKFSYNEQFF. CDR3 bases: TGTGCCAGCATGAACAGCAAATTCTCCTACAATGAGCAGTTCTTC.

The J gene is TRBJ2-2, the V gene TRBV7-2; TRBD1 agrees at 8 bases. Germline-derived CDR1 and CDR2 are SGHTA and FQGNSA. Germline trimming cut 5 bases from V and 5 bases from J; bases unmatched to any gene: 10. This CDR3 has 16 residues. The CDR3 region is CASSPRQGARTGELFF. DNA of the CDR3: TGTGCCAGCAGCCCCCGGCAGGGGGCGCGTACCGGGGAGCTGTTTTTT. The variable domain in full, completed from reference TRBV7-2 and TRBJ2-2, reads GAGVSQSPSNKVTEKGKDVELRCDPISGHTALYWYRQSLGQGLEFLIYFQGNSAPDKSGLPSDRFSAERTGGSVSTLTIQRTQQEDSAVYLCASSPRQGARTGELFFGEGSRLTVL.

The rearrangement links TRBV5-4 to TRBJ2-1, with 9 nucleotides matching TRBD1. The CDR3 consists of 14 residues. V lost 4 bases to trimming and J lost 7 bases; unmatched junction nucleotides: 6. CDR1 and CDR2 (germline): SGHNT, YYREEE (reference sequence). The CDR3 spells CASSDPGQGNEQFF. Here the CDR3 DNA reads TGTGCCAGCAGCGACCCGGGACAGGGTAATGAGCAGTTCTTC.

This chain links TRBV19 with TRBJ2-7, with TRBD2 matching 7 bases. Germline CDR1 reads LNHDA; CDR2 reads SQIVND (reference sequence). Trimming removed 3 bases from V and 2 bases from J; junction bases left unmatched: 4. CDR3 length equals 14 residues. CDR3 in DNA: TGTGCCAGTAGTATTGGGGGAGGGGCCTACGAGCAGTACTTC. Amino acids: CASSIGGGAYEQYF. The complete variable domain, with remaining parts taken from reference TRBV19 and TRBJ2-7, reads DGGITQSPKYLFRKEGQNVTLSCEQNLNHDAMYWYRQDPGQGLRLIYYSQIVNDFQKGDIAEGYSVSREKKESFPLTVTSAQKNPTAFYLCASSIGGGAYEQYFGPGTRLTVT.

This clone has only a few counts. This sequence joins TRBV24-1 and TRBJ2-1, with 8 bases that match TRBD2. The V segment lost 4 bases and the J segment 2 bases; nucleotides outside the gene matches: 6. CDR1 is KGHDR and CDR2 is SFDVKD in the germline V gene. The CDR3 runs to 16 residues. CDR3 sequence: CATSDPGRGAYNEQFF. CDR3 coding DNA: TGTGCCACCAGTGACCCAGGGCGGGGGGCCTACAATGAGCAGTTCTTC.

V gene TRBV11-3 combines with J gene TRBJ2-1, with D possibly matching TRBD1 (6 bases). V was cut by 5 bases and J by 4 bases, with 9 bases left in between. The CDR3 totals 13 residues. Germline assignment: CDR1 SGHNT and CDR2 YENEEA. The CDR3 coding sequence is TGTGCCAGCAGCATGACAGGATACAATGAGCAGTTCTTC. It is translated as CASSMTGYNEQFF.

The chain combines TRBV10-1 with TRBJ1-2; D might be TRBD1 (6 bases). The V end lost 2 bases, the J end lost 7 bases, and 17 bases lay between the germline ends. The CDR3 contains 15 residues. CDR1 is WNHNN, CDR2 SYGVQD, per germline (reference sequence). CDR3 coding DNA: TGCGCCAGCAGTGAGCAGGCAGGGGTTGAAAGTGGCTACACCTTC. It translates to CASSEQAGVESGYTF.

The chain uses TRBV10-1 and TRBJ2-5; maybe TRBD1 (5 bases). The V and J ends lost 6 bases and 5 bases respectively, with 13 bases between them. The CDR3 runs to 13 residues. Germline V gene data show CDR1 as WNHNN and CDR2 as SYGVQD (reference sequence). The CDR3 DNA reads as TGCGCCAGCAGCCAGGGATTCGGGGAGACCCAGTACTTC. This sequence encodes CASSQGFGETQYF.

The V gene is TRBV6-4, the J gene TRBJ1-2; tentatively, D is TRBD1 (6 bases). Germline V gene data show CDR1 as MRHNA and CDR2 as SNTAGT. The length of the CDR3 is 13 residues. The V end lost 4 bases, the J end lost 4 bases, and 10 bases lay between the germline ends. The CDR3: CASSAGTRYGYTF. The DNA for the CDR3 is TGTGCCAGCAGTGCTGGGACACGCTATGGCTACACCTTC.

The rearrangement uses TRBV15 and TRBJ1-4, with D perhaps matching TRBD1 (6 bases). V was cut by 0 bases and J by 2 bases, with 16 bases left in between. Germline V lookup: CDR1 LNHNV, CDR2 YYDKDF (reference sequence). The CDR3 spans 18 residues. The CDR3 DNA reads as TGTGCCACCAGCAGAGATCGTTTAGGACAGACGACTAATGAAAAACTGTTTTTT. The encoded protein is CATSRDRLGQTTNEKLFF.

The rearrangement uses TRBV9 and TRBJ1-2; D remains unclear. Germline V gene sequence: CDR1 SGDLS, CDR2 YYNGEE. Trimming shortened V by 5 bases and J by 6 bases, and 11 bases separated the two germline ends. CDR3 size: 12 residues. CDR3 region: CASSGLGNGYTF. In DNA form, the CDR3 reads TGTGCCAGCAGTGGACTGGGTAATGGCTACACCTTC.

The chain joins TRBV9 to TRBJ1-4; 8 nucleotides align to TRBD1. The CDR3 is 16 amino acids. V lost 3 bases to trimming and J lost 6 bases; unmatched junction nucleotides: 10. Germline lookup yields CDR1 SGDLS and CDR2 YYNGEE. DNA of the CDR3: TGTGCCAGCAGCGAAGCAGGGAAGACAGGGGATGAAAAACTGTTTTTT. Protein product: CASSEAGKTGDEKLFF.

The chain recombines TRBV28 with TRBJ2-1, with 12 bases fitting TRBD2. V dropped 7 bases and J dropped 4; count of bases not matched to a gene: 5. The CDR3 loop spans 15 amino acids. CDR1 is MDHEN and CDR2 is SYDVKM in the germline V gene. CDR3 in amino acids: CASILTSGRYNEQFF. CDR3 bases: TGTGCCAGCATACTGACTAGCGGGAGATACAATGAGCAGTTCTTC.

This clone was picked up a small number of times. The chain links TRBV7-9 to TRBJ2-5; the match to TRBD1 covers 7 bases. The junction had 7 bases not matched to a gene; V was cut back by 5 bases and J by 4 bases. This CDR3 region has 14 residues. Germline V gives CDR1 SEHNR, CDR2 FQNEAQ (reference sequence). The CDR3 nucleotides read TGTGCCAGCAGCAGACAGGGTTGGACAGAGACCCAGTACTTC. This gives the protein CASSRQGWTETQYF.

This clone appeared once. V is TRBV7-8 and J is TRBJ1-5; no definite D call. CDR3 length: 16 amino acids. Looked up from germline, CDR1 is SGHVS and CDR2 is FQNEAQ. V was trimmed by 3 bases and J by 4 bases, leaving 16 bases between them. CDR3 amino acids: CASSFSLSRGNQPQHF. The CDR3, as DNA: TGTGCCAGCAGCTTTAGCTTGTCCCGGGGTAATCAGCCCCAGCATTTT.

For the CDR3, the DNA is TGTGCCAGCAGTACACCCGGGTCAGGGTCGCCCCGTGTCTACGAGCAGTACTTC. Translating gives CASSTPGSGSPRVYEQYF. The genes are TRBV28 and TRBJ2-7, with D perhaps matching TRBD1 (5 bases). CDR3 length: 18 residues. V shed 5 bases and J shed 3 bases, with 26 bases lying between them. The germline V gene encodes CDR1 MDHEN and CDR2 SYDVKM.

V and J are TRBV19 and TRBJ1-1; the match to TRBD1 covers 9 bases. Germline values: CDR1 LNHDA, CDR2 SQIVND (reference sequence). The CDR3 length is 15 residues. The ends lost 0 bases at V and 9 bases at J; junction bases unmatched: 8. The CDR3 is CASSIDRDRAGQAFF. CDR3 coding DNA: TGTGCCAGTAGTATAGATCGGGACAGGGCGGGACAAGCTTTCTTT.

The chain uses TRBV12-5 and TRBJ1-2; weak D call: TRBD1 (6 bases). The germline V and J ends were trimmed by 1 base and 3 bases, with 18 bases remaining between them. The CDR3 has 17 residues. CDR1 and CDR2 (germline): LGHNT, FRNRAP. The CDR3 DNA is TGTGCTAGTGGTTTGGCCCTATTAGGGGACATTTACTATGGCTACACCTTC. Its protein is CASGLALLGDIYYGYTF. The whole variable domain, remainder taken from reference TRBV12-5 and TRBJ1-2, is DARVTQTPRHKVTEMGQEVTMRCQPILGHNTVFWYRQTMMQGLELLAYFRNRAPLDDSGMPKDRFSAEMPDATLATLKIQPSEPRDSAVYFCASGLALLGDIYYGYTFGSGTRLTVV.

This clone was counted a single time. This chain links TRBV28 with TRBJ1-4; D possibly corresponds to TRBD1 (5 bases). Trimming pared 5 bases from V and 4 bases from J, leaving 17 bases between. The CDR3 is made up of 16 amino acids. Germline CDR1 MDHEN, CDR2 SYDVKM. DNA of the CDR3: TGTGCCAGCAGTCAAACGCGGGACGGAGATAATGAAAAACTGTTTTTT. Amino acids: CASSQTRDGDNEKLFF. Based on the CDR3 plus reference TRBV28 and TRBJ1-4, the full variable domain is DVKVTQSSRYLVKRTGEKVFLECVQDMDHENMFWYRQDPGLGLRLIYFSYDVKMKEKGDIPEGYSVSREKKERFSLILESASTNQTSMYLCASSQTRDGDNEKLFFGSGTQLSVL.

This chain connects TRBV9 to TRBJ1-2; D is undetermined. Germline CDR1 is SGDLS and CDR2 is YYNGEE. V lost 3 bases to trimming and J lost 7 bases, with 10 bases between them. The CDR3 covers 12 residues. The CDR3 spells CASSAAGGGYTF. The CDR3 region has the DNA TGTGCCAGCAGCGCGGCGGGCGGTGGCTACACCTTC.